This is a list of T cell receptor beta chains from one sample in a study of blood T cell repertoires in COVID-19. Repertoires were generated with immunoSEQ multiplex PCR, while TCRdb's copy carries only in-frame clones and drops some. The sample has over 200,000 clones; more than 75% are singletons. The sample was PBMCs or T cells enriched from blood (not recorded which). These receptors all stem from a man between 18 and 29 years old who had recovered from COVID-19. The CDR3 runs from the conserved cysteine through the conserved F or W. Each record gives: D gene, J gene, V gene, clone size, CDR3 DNA, CDR3 protein. A D gene is named only where the DNA matches it firmly. The size field is filled for only some rows; it gives once, few, many or a size class.

D: .; J: TRBJ2-3; V: TRBV27; size: .; DNA: TGTGCCACCACTGAGTATGGGCGGGGAACAGATACGCAGTATTTT; CDR3: CATTEYGRGTDTQYF
D: .; J: TRBJ2-7; V: TRBV13; size: .; DNA: TGTGCCAGCAGCTTCGGGGCGGGACCAAACTACGAGCAGTACTTC; CDR3: CASSFGAGPNYEQYF
D: .; J: TRBJ2-5; V: TRBV10-1; size: .; DNA: TGCGCCAGCAGTGAGGTTTCCTTTTCCCAAGAGACCCAGTACTTC; CDR3: CASSEVSFSQETQYF
D: .; J: TRBJ1-2; V: TRBV29-1; size: .; DNA: TGCAGCGTTGATCGGACGGGAGACTATGGCTACACCTTC; CDR3: CSVDRTGDYGYTF
D: .; J: TRBJ2-7; V: TRBV3-1/TRBV3-2; size: .; DNA: TGTGCCAGCAGCCTCTGGGGCCCCTACGAGCAGTACTTC; CDR3: CASSLWGPYEQYF
D: .; J: TRBJ1-2; V: TRBV19; size: .; DNA: TGTGCCAGTAGTACGGGACACCGCTATGGCTACACCTTC; CDR3: CASSTGHRYGYTF
D: TRBD1; J: TRBJ1-2; V: TRBV6-5; size: .; DNA: TGTGCCAGCAGTTACTCGAGGACAGGGCCTCTTGGCTACACCTTC; CDR3: CASSYSRTGPLGYTF
D: .; J: TRBJ1-3; V: TRBV7-2; size: .; DNA: TGTGCCAGCAGCTTCGCCGGGGGCTCTGGAAACACCATATATTTT; CDR3: CASSFAGGSGNTIYF
D: .; J: TRBJ1-3; V: TRBV5-5; size: .; DNA: TGTGCCAGCAGCTTGGCGGGCAGGGGATCTGGAAACACCATATATTTT; CDR3: CASSLAGRGSGNTIYF
D: .; J: TRBJ1-2; V: TRBV19; size: .; DNA: TGTGCCACACGAGGGGGTGGTAATGGCTACACCTTC; CDR3: CATRGGGNGYTF
D: TRBD1; J: TRBJ1-1; V: TRBV3-1/TRBV3-2; size: .; DNA: TGTGCCAGCAGCCAAGATGGAGGGGGCTTGAACACTGAAGCTTTCTTT; CDR3: CASSQDGGGLNTEAFF
D: TRBD1; J: TRBJ1-2; V: TRBV28; size: once; DNA: TGTGCCAGCACCTACGACAGGGGAGGCTACACCTTC; CDR3: CASTYDRGGYTF
D: .; J: TRBJ1-1; V: TRBV10-1; size: few; DNA: TGCGCCAGCAGTGGCTCGGGGAGTATGAACACTGAAGCTTTCTTT; CDR3: CASSGSGSMNTEAFF
D: TRBD1; J: TRBJ2-1; V: TRBV5-6; size: .; DNA: TGTGCCAGCAGCCAGTGGACAGGACGGAGGTTCTTC; CDR3: CASSQWTGRRFF
D: TRBD1; J: TRBJ2-2; V: TRBV11-3; size: .; DNA: TGTGCCAGCAGCTCCCGCCCGGGACAGGGGGCGACCGGGGAGCTGTTTTTT; CDR3: CASSSRPGQGATGELFF
D: TRBD1; J: TRBJ2-7; V: TRBV27; size: once; DNA: TGTGCCAGCAGTTGGGGACAGGGGGGATCCGAGCAGTACTTC; CDR3: CASSWGQGGSEQYF
D: TRBD1; J: TRBJ1-3; V: TRBV30; size: .; DNA: TGTGCCTGGAGTGGGACAGGGGTAAACACCATATATTTT; CDR3: CAWSGTGVNTIYF
D: .; J: TRBJ1-1; V: TRBV18; size: .; DNA: TGTGCCAGCTCTCCCCAGGGGTTAAGCATGAACACTGAAGCTTTCTTT; CDR3: CASSPQGLSMNTEAFF
D: TRBD2; J: TRBJ2-7; V: TRBV11-1; size: .; DNA: TGTGCCAGCAGCCGGGAAACTAGCGGGAGTTTGTCCGAGCAGTACTTC; CDR3: CASSRETSGSLSEQYF
D: .; J: TRBJ1-6; V: TRBV7-8; size: .; DNA: TGTGCCAGCAGCTTCAACGAGGGTTACTATAATTCACCCCTCCACTTT; CDR3: CASSFNEGYYNSPLHF
D: .; J: TRBJ1-3; V: TRBV30; size: .; DNA: TGTGCCTGGAGTGTACGGTCTGGAAACACCATATATTTT; CDR3: CAWSVRSGNTIYF
D: .; J: TRBJ1-1; V: TRBV6-1; size: .; DNA: TGTGCCAGCAGTGAAGCGTACAGGGCGATCACTGAAGCTTTCTTT; CDR3: CASSEAYRAITEAFF
D: .; J: TRBJ2-2; V: TRBV7-9; size: .; DNA: TGTGCCAGCAGCAAAGGGCCAGTGAACACCGGGGAGCTGTTTTTT; CDR3: CASSKGPVNTGELFF
D: .; J: TRBJ1-4; V: TRBV7-9; size: .; DNA: TGTGCCAGCAGCTTAGGTTGGAATCCACACTTGGGAGCTAATGAAAAACTGTTTTTT; CDR3: CASSLGWNPHLGANEKLFF
D: TRBD2; J: TRBJ2-7; V: TRBV7-9; size: .; DNA: TGTGCCAGCAGCTCGTTTAGCGGGAGGGCCGTCTGCGAGCAGTACTTC; CDR3: CASSSFSGRAVCEQYF
D: TRBD1; J: TRBJ2-5; V: TRBV4-1; size: .; DNA: TGCGCCAGCAGCCCGTACCTCGGGACAGGGAGTCATCCGGGGGGCCAAGAGACCCAGTACTTC; CDR3: CASSPYLGTGSHPGGQETQYF
D: .; J: TRBJ2-3; V: TRBV28; size: .; DNA: TGTGCCAGCAGTTTGGGGGGGGCTCGGGATACGCAGTATTTT; CDR3: CASSLGGARDTQYF
D: TRBD1; J: TRBJ2-6; V: TRBV19; size: once; DNA: TGTGCCAGTAGTACCGGGACAGGGGTCTCTGGGGCCAACGTCCTGACTTTC; CDR3: CASSTGTGVSGANVLTF
D: .; J: TRBJ1-6; V: TRBV6-5; size: .; DNA: TGTGCCAGCTTTGGGGACTATTACGGCCACTTT; CDR3: CASFGDYYGHF
D: .; J: TRBJ1-1; V: TRBV19; size: .; DNA: TGTGCCAGTAGTATAGGGCAGGTGCCGAGGAACACTGAAGCTTTCTTT; CDR3: CASSIGQVPRNTEAFF
D: TRBD1; J: TRBJ1-3; V: TRBV7-9; size: few; DNA: TGTGCCAGCACCAGACAGGGGGTTTACTCTGGAAACACCATATATTTT; CDR3: CASTRQGVYSGNTIYF
D: TRBD2; J: TRBJ2-1; V: TRBV2; size: .; DNA: TGTGCCAGCAGTGAATGGGGGAGGGCGGCGGAGCAGTTCTTC; CDR3: CASSEWGRAAEQFF
D: .; J: TRBJ1-2; V: TRBV10-1; size: .; DNA: TGCGCCAGCAGTGCAGCAGACTCCGGTGGTATCTATGGCTACACCTTC; CDR3: CASSAADSGGIYGYTF
D: TRBD1; J: TRBJ1-5; V: TRBV19; size: .; DNA: TGTGCCAGTAGTACGACAGGGGGAAATCAGCCCCAGCATTTT; CDR3: CASSTTGGNQPQHF
D: .; J: TRBJ2-4; V: TRBV19; size: .; DNA: TGTGCCAGTAGTATAGACCCGTCGGTAGCCAAAAACATTCAGTACTTC; CDR3: CASSIDPSVAKNIQYF
D: .; J: TRBJ2-3; V: TRBV6-2/TRBV6-3; size: .; DNA: TGTGCCACCAGCCCGGGAGCTCAACCAGATACGCAGTATTTT; CDR3: CATSPGAQPDTQYF
D: .; J: TRBJ2-7; V: TRBV6-5; size: .; DNA: TGTGCCAGCAGTTACTCGAGTACAGGGTACGAGCAGTACTTC; CDR3: CASSYSSTGYEQYF
D: .; J: TRBJ2-4; V: TRBV19; size: .; DNA: TGTGCCAGTAGTATAGGTAGTGCGGGTCCCAAAAACATTCAGTACTTC; CDR3: CASSIGSAGPKNIQYF
D: TRBD1; J: TRBJ1-4; V: TRBV25-1; size: .; DNA: TGTGCCAGCAGTAAGACAGGGGTATACGAAAAACTGTTTTTT; CDR3: CASSKTGVYEKLFF
D: TRBD1; J: TRBJ2-1; V: TRBV6-1; size: .; DNA: TGTGCCAGCAGTGTGGGGTGGGGACAGGGACTCGATGAGCAGTTCTTC; CDR3: CASSVGWGQGLDEQFF
D: .; J: TRBJ2-5; V: TRBV4-1; size: once; DNA: TGCGCCAGCAGCCAAGGGTGGACTGAGCGAGAGACCCAGTACTTC; CDR3: CASSQGWTERETQYF
D: .; J: TRBJ2-5; V: TRBV7-7; size: many; DNA: TGTGCTAGCAGCTTGGGTCGGGGGACGAAAGAGACCCAGTACTTC; CDR3: CASSLGRGTKETQYF
D: .; J: TRBJ2-3; V: TRBV11-1; size: .; DNA: TGTGCCAGCAGCTTTTCCTCGGATACGCAGTATTTT; CDR3: CASSFSSDTQYF
D: .; J: TRBJ2-1; V: TRBV5-1; size: .; DNA: TGCGCCAGCAGCCCTGACAGACATCCAAATCCCTACAATGAGCAGTTCTTC; CDR3: CASSPDRHPNPYNEQFF
D: .; J: TRBJ1-2; V: TRBV6-5; size: .; DNA: TGTGCCAGTAGAACAGGTTCCCAGGGTGGCTACACCTTC; CDR3: CASRTGSQGGYTF
D: .; J: TRBJ2-3; V: TRBV19; size: .; DNA: TGTGCCAGTAGCCCCCCTAAGACTGGCACAGATACGCAGTATTTT; CDR3: CASSPPKTGTDTQYF
D: TRBD2; J: TRBJ2-5; V: TRBV5-8; size: .; DNA: TGTGCCAGCAGCCTAGGACTAGCGAGAATCCAAGAGACCCAGTACTTC; CDR3: CASSLGLARIQETQYF
D: .; J: TRBJ1-4; V: TRBV7-9; size: .; DNA: TGTGCCAGCAGCTTAGGGCAGGGATACGAAAAACTGTTTTTT; CDR3: CASSLGQGYEKLFF
D: TRBD1; J: TRBJ1-3; V: TRBV19; size: .; DNA: TGTGCCAGTGCCCCTACGGGACAGGGGTTCCTGGTATATTTT; CDR3: CASAPTGQGFLVYF
D: .; J: TRBJ1-5; V: TRBV27; size: .; DNA: TGTGCCAGCAGTTCGCTAGGACAGAACCAGCCCCAGCATTTT; CDR3: CASSSLGQNQPQHF
D: TRBD2; J: TRBJ2-1; V: TRBV24-1; size: .; DNA: TGTGCCACCAGTGACCGACTAGCACAGGATGAGCAGTTCTTC; CDR3: CATSDRLAQDEQFF
D: .; J: TRBJ1-1; V: TRBV27; size: .; DNA: TGTGCCAGCAGTAGGGAGGGTATGAACACTGAAGCTTTCTTT; CDR3: CASSREGMNTEAFF
D: .; J: TRBJ2-7; V: TRBV18; size: .; DNA: TGTGCCAGCTCACCACAAGGTGGCGGCGAGCAGTACTTC; CDR3: CASSPQGGGEQYF
D: TRBD1; J: TRBJ1-6; V: TRBV5-1; size: .; DNA: TGCGCCAGCAGTGACAGGGCGTCTTCACCCCTCCACTTT; CDR3: CASSDRASSPLHF
D: .; J: TRBJ2-1; V: TRBV7-9; size: .; DNA: TGTGCCAGCAGCTTCCGACAGGGCGGGAAACTAGAGCAGTTCTTC; CDR3: CASSFRQGGKLEQFF
D: .; J: TRBJ1-3; V: TRBV18; size: .; DNA: TGTGCCAGCTCACCAAGGGGTTACAGCTCTGGAAACACCATATATTTT; CDR3: CASSPRGYSSGNTIYF
D: .; J: TRBJ1-1; V: TRBV10-3; size: few; DNA: TGTGCCATCAGTGAATCAAGGGGCTTGAACACTGAAGCTTTCTTT; CDR3: CAISESRGLNTEAFF